The T cell receptor beta chain under discussion was sequenced for a study of T cell responses to AZD1222 COVID-19 vaccine. This CDR3 region has 15 residues. Per germline, CDR1 LNHDA and CDR2 SQIVND (reference sequence). V was trimmed by 5 bases and J by 7 bases, leaving 15 bases between them. Regarding the study as a whole: Spike-specific TCR repertoires showed rising breadth and depth after two AZD1222 doses.

Points on this clone: Its antigen remains unknown.

Assay used: immunoSEQ multiplex PCR; TCRdb lists only in-frame clones, some missing. The sample has approximately 120,000 clones, around 90% seen once. This TCR was sampled from an adult in good health. This sequence joins TRBV19 and TRBJ1-6, with no clear D. This material consisted of peripheral blood, taken on day 0 of AZD1222 vaccination. The DNA for the CDR3 is TGTGCCAGTAGTGGAAAAGGAGCCTTCAATTCACCCCTCCACTTT. It yields the protein CASSGKGAFNSPLHF.